This entry lists 27 T cell receptor beta chains sequenced from one sample in a study of blood T cell repertoires in COVID-19 (dated by TCRdb to 2020 to 2022). Libraries were prepared through the immunoSEQ multiplex PCR assay. TCRdb took this table from immuneACCESS and kept in-frame rearrangements with V and J called. Such tables lack part of the clones; where checked against another copy, unresolved V genes explain under half of the gap, and the rest is unexplained. The sample includes 180,000 or so clones, with over 75% observed a single time. Approximately 0.77% of the sample goes to the ten largest clones. The sample taken for sequencing was PBMCs or T cells enriched from blood (not recorded which). The source of these receptors is a woman in her late teens or twenties who had recovered from COVID-19.

The chain has TRBV25-1 and TRBJ1-2; D is uncertain. This CDR3 is 14 amino acids long. The V gene lost 6 bases and the J gene lost 7 bases, with 18 bases spanning the gap. Germline V gives CDR1 MGHDK, CDR2 SYGVNS. The CDR3 spells CASSAGPRAGGYTF. The CDR3 region has the DNA TGTGCCAGCAGCGCCGGGCCAAGGGCGGGTGGCTACACCTTC.

This chain uses TRBV7-9 with TRBJ2-7, with TRBD2 matching over 9 bases. The trim removed 0 bases at V and 4 bases at J, leaving 7 bases unmatched. This CDR3 is built from 16 residues. The germline gives CDR1 SEHNR, CDR2 FQNEAQ (reference sequence). In DNA, the CDR3 is TGTGCCAGCAGCTTAGCTCCTAGCGGGGCGGAATACGAGCAGTACTTC. Amino acids: CASSLAPSGAEYEQYF.

The gene calls are TRBV9 and TRBJ2-1; 8 bases match TRBD1. This CDR3 is 15 amino acids long. V shed 0 bases, J shed 2 bases, and the junction held 1 base outside the gene matches. Germline CDR1 SGDLS, CDR2 YYNGEE. The CDR3 loop reads CASSVGGQAYNEQFF. The CDR3, as DNA: TGTGCCAGCAGCGTAGGGGGACAGGCCTACAATGAGCAGTTCTTC.

With respect to this clone: Other DNA sequences in the sample encode the same CDR3. V usage is TRBV28 and J usage is TRBJ2-7; 8 bases are shared with TRBD1. Germline V gene lookup returns CDR1 MDHEN and CDR2 SYDVKM. The CDR3 spans 15 residues. J was trimmed by 0 bases and V by 6 bases; bases with no gene match: 7. The CDR3 DNA is TGTGCCAGCAGCCCCTTGGACAGGGACTCCTACGAGCAGTACTTC. This translates into CASSPLDRDSYEQYF.

The V gene is TRBV4-1, the J gene TRBJ1-5; tentative D call: TRBD1 (5 bases). V was trimmed by 3 bases and J by 2 bases, leaving 11 bases between them. Per germline, CDR1 MGHRA and CDR2 YSYEKL. There are 15 residues in the CDR3. As DNA, the CDR3 is TGCGCCAGCAGCCATCAGGGTGGGGGCAATCAGCCCCAGCATTTT. Its protein is CASSHQGGGNQPQHF.

This chain links TRBV28 with TRBJ2-3; perhaps TRBD1 as D (6 bases). Deletions cut 5 bases from V and 0 bases from J, with 12 bases between. This CDR3 region has 15 residues. Germline V lookup: CDR1 MDHEN, CDR2 SYDVKM. CDR3 sequence: CASSQDSVSTDTQYF. CDR3 coding DNA: TGTGCCAGCAGTCAGGACAGCGTCAGCACAGATACGCAGTATTTT. The whole variable domain, remainder taken from reference TRBV28 and TRBJ2-3, is DVKVTQSSRYLVKRTGEKVFLECVQDMDHENMFWYRQDPGLGLRLIYFSYDVKMKEKGDIPEGYSVSREKKERFSLILESASTNQTSMYLCASSQDSVSTDTQYFGPGTRLTVL.

The rearrangement uses TRBV9 and TRBJ2-7; 7 bases are a match to TRBD2. V shed 0 bases, J shed 6 bases, and the junction held 3 bases outside the gene matches. Germline CDR1 reads SGDLS; CDR2 reads YYNGEE. The CDR3 is 13 residues long. The CDR3 nucleotides are TGTGCCAGCAGCGTAGGGACTAGTCCCGAGCAGTACTTC. Amino acid sequence: CASSVGTSPEQYF. Drawing the rest from reference TRBV9 and TRBJ2-7, the complete variable domain is DSGVTQTPKHLITATGQRVTLRCSPRSGDLSVYWYQQSLDQGLQFLIQYYNGEERAKGNILERFSAQQFPDLHSELNLSSLELGDSALYFCASSVGTSPEQYFGPGTRLTVT.

The rearrangement links TRBV10-2 to TRBJ2-2; D might be TRBD2 (6 bases). The CDR3 totals 15 residues. Germline CDR1 WSHSY, CDR2 SAAADI. Deletions cut 6 bases from V and 1 base from J, with 12 bases between. The CDR3 protein is CASRAGTQNTGELFF. In DNA, the CDR3 is TGCGCCAGCAGAGCCGGGACTCAGAACACCGGGGAGCTGTTTTTT.

V and J are TRBV3-1 (or the pseudogene TRBV3-2) and TRBJ2-7; 9 positions agree with TRBD1. The trim removed 5 bases at V and 4 bases at J, leaving 9 bases unmatched. The CDR3 runs to 15 residues. Looked up from germline, CDR1 is LGHDT and CDR2 is YNNKEL (reference sequence). The CDR3 region is CASSVSGTGNYEQYF. CDR3 coding DNA: TGTGCCAGCAGCGTCAGCGGGACAGGGAATTACGAGCAGTACTTC.

This clone has a single count. The chain has TRBV3-1 (or the pseudogene TRBV3-2) and TRBJ1-2; D remains unclear. Trimming shortened V by 2 bases and J by 11 bases, and 9 bases separated the two germline ends. This CDR3 is built from 11 residues. From germline, CDR1 is LGHDT and CDR2 YNNKEL (reference sequence). The CDR3 is CASSQLGGYTF. The DNA for the CDR3 is TGTGCCAGCAGCCAACTCGGAGGATACACCTTC.

This clone was seen once. The chain joins TRBV28 to TRBJ1-2; 10 positions agree with TRBD1. There are 17 residues in the CDR3. Germline V gene lookup returns CDR1 MDHEN and CDR2 SYDVKM. The V and J ends lost 3 bases and 0 bases, in that order; junction bases with no gene match: 7. The CDR3 nucleotides read TGTGCCAGCAGTTTTCCCGGACAGGGGGGATCTAACTATGGCTACACCTTC. Amino acid sequence: CASSFPGQGGSNYGYTF.

V is TRBV4-1 and J is TRBJ2-2; 9 bases map to TRBD2. The CDR3 contains 17 residues. Trimming removed 2 bases from V and 7 bases from J; junction bases left unmatched: 11. CDR1 is MGHRA, CDR2 YSYEKL, per germline. The CDR3 is CASSQRLAGHPSGELFF. The CDR3 nucleotides are TGCGCCAGCAGCCAAAGGCTAGCGGGACATCCAAGCGGGGAGCTGTTTTTT.

This chain joins TRBV12-3 or TRBV12-4 and TRBJ2-1, with D possibly TRBD2 on 6 matching bases. This CDR3 spans 13 amino acids. V lost 7 bases to trimming and J lost 9 bases, with 16 bases between them. CDR3: CASNPLTSAEQFF. DNA of the CDR3: TGTGCCAGCAATCCCCTGACTAGTGCTGAGCAGTTCTTC.

This chain connects TRBV11-3 to TRBJ2-3; 11 positions match TRBD2. CDR3 size: 17 residues. The V segment lost 1 base and the J segment 0 bases; nucleotides outside the gene matches: 3. CDR1 and CDR2 (germline): SGHNT, YENEEA. For the CDR3, the DNA is TGTGCCAGCAGCTTAGGGACTAGCGGGTCGAGCACAGATACGCAGTATTTT. It specifies CASSLGTSGSSTDTQYF.

The V gene is TRBV9, the J gene TRBJ2-2; D possibly corresponds to TRBD1 (6 bases). Germline loops: CDR1 SGDLS, CDR2 YYNGEE. Trimming took 0 bases from V and 4 from J, leaving 13 bases between them. This CDR3 is built from 16 residues. The CDR3 sequence is CASSVATGSATGELFF. Here the CDR3 DNA reads TGTGCCAGCAGCGTAGCTACAGGGTCAGCCACCGGGGAGCTGTTTTTT.

The chain combines TRBV4-2 with TRBJ2-3, with 14 nucleotides matching TRBD2. The ends lost 5 bases at V and 5 bases at J; junction bases unmatched: 9. The CDR3 consists of 17 residues. Germline V CDR1 and CDR2: LGHNA, YNFKEQ. CDR3 region: CASSSGTSGSRLDTQYF. The CDR3 DNA is TGTGCCAGCAGCTCCGGGACTAGCGGGAGTAGATTAGATACGCAGTATTTT.

The chain links TRBV6-5 to TRBJ2-2; perhaps TRBD1 as D (6 bases). The CDR3 runs to 14 residues. The V end lost 5 bases, the J end lost 4 bases, and 11 bases lay between the germline ends. CDR1 is MNHEY, CDR2 SVGAGI, per germline. CDR3 sequence (DNA): TGTGCCAGCAGTATGGACAGCTCCACCGGGGAGCTGTTTTTT. Its protein product is CASSMDSSTGELFF.

The chain is built from TRBV27 and TRBJ2-1; the D gene is possibly TRBD2 (6 bases). Germline lookup yields CDR1 MNHEY and CDR2 SMNVEV (reference sequence). With 5 bases removed from V and 6 bases from J, the gap between germline ends came to 23 bases. This CDR3 is 17 amino acids long. The CDR3 loop reads CASSPGGERVLLNEQFF. As DNA, the CDR3 is TGTGCCAGCAGTCCCGGCGGGGAGCGGGTCCTTCTCAATGAGCAGTTCTTC.

The V gene is TRBV27, the J gene TRBJ1-1; 9 nucleotides match TRBD1. Per the germline V gene, CDR1 is MNHEY and CDR2 is SMNVEV (reference sequence). This CDR3 comprises 15 residues. V lost 5 bases to trimming and J lost 1 base; unmatched junction nucleotides: 5. As DNA, the CDR3 is TGTGCCAGCAGTCCCTGGGGACAGGGGAACACTGAAGCTTTCTTT. Amino acid sequence: CASSPWGQGNTEAFF.

This chain uses TRBV5-6 with TRBJ2-3; no firm D call. Germline V CDR1 and CDR2: SGHDT, YYEEEE. This CDR3 comprises 15 residues. V was clipped by 1 base and J by 2 bases, with 11 bases between them. CDR3 coding DNA: TGTGCCAGCAGCTTGCGGGTGGCTGTCACAGATACGCAGTATTTT. It specifies CASSLRVAVTDTQYF. The whole variable domain, remainder taken from reference TRBV5-6 and TRBJ2-3, is DAGVTQSPTHLIKTRGQQVTLRCSPKSGHDTVSWYQQALGQGPQFIFQYYEEEERQRGNFPDRFSGHQFPNYSSELNVNALLLGDSALYLCASSLRVAVTDTQYFGPGTRLTVL.

V usage is TRBV30 and J usage is TRBJ1-4, with 7 nucleotides matching TRBD1. This CDR3 region has 13 residues. Germline V gives CDR1 GTSNPN, CDR2 SVGIG (reference sequence). V was pared by 7 bases and J by 4 bases, with 6 bases of the junction left unmatched. CDR3 bases: TGTGCCTTTGCACAGGGGCTTAATGAAAAACTGTTTTTT. It encodes CAFAQGLNEKLFF.

This chain's CDR3 is CASSLAIGGYPPEKLFF. CDR3 DNA: TGTGCCAGCAGCTTAGCGATAGGGGGATACCCTCCCGAAAAACTGTTTTTT. The chain is built from TRBV7-8 and TRBJ1-4, with a tentative D call TRBD1 (6 bases). The germline gives CDR1 SGHVS, CDR2 FQNEAQ. CDR3 length equals 17 residues. V was cut by 0 bases and J by 8 bases, with 19 bases left in between. The whole variable domain, filled in from reference TRBV7-8 and TRBJ1-4, reads GAGVSQSPRYKVAKRGQDVALRCDPISGHVSLFWYQQALGQGPEFLTYFQNEAQLDKSGLPSDRFFAERPEGSVSTLKIQRTQQEDSAVYLCASSLAIGGYPPEKLFFGSGTQLSVL.

This clone has just one count. The chain employs TRBV28 and TRBJ1-3, with D unclear. Germline lookup yields CDR1 MDHEN and CDR2 SYDVKM. The CDR3 consists of 15 residues. V lost 7 bases and J 2 bases, leaving 15 bases between the germline ends. CDR3 in DNA: TGTGCCAGCACCCTCGGCGGGAGGGCTGGAAACACCATATATTTT. This gives the protein CASTLGGRAGNTIYF.

The chain combines TRBV19 with TRBJ2-7; TRBD1 matches at 8 bases. The ends lost 3 bases at V and 4 bases at J; junction bases unmatched: 8. Germline V gives CDR1 LNHDA, CDR2 SQIVND (reference sequence). This CDR3 contains 15 residues. CDR3 sequence (DNA): TGTGCCAGTAGTATGGGACAGGTGGGGCTATACGAGCAGTACTTC. It codes for CASSMGQVGLYEQYF.

This chain links TRBV7-6 with TRBJ2-1; 7 nucleotides align to TRBD2. CDR1 and CDR2 (germline): SGHVS, FNYEAQ. The trim removed 2 bases at V and 0 bases at J, leaving 4 bases unmatched. CDR3 size: 16 residues. The CDR3 nucleotides read TGTGCCAGCAGCTTATGGCTAGCGGTCTCCTACAATGAGCAGTTCTTC. Translating gives CASSLWLAVSYNEQFF.

V is TRBV14 and J is TRBJ2-7; D may be TRBD2 (5 bases). The germline gives CDR1 SGHDN, CDR2 FVKESK. The CDR3 is 15 amino acids. V lost 0 bases, J lost 2 bases, and 11 bases lay in between. The CDR3 DNA sequence: TGTGCCAGCAGCCAAGATTACGGGGTTACCTACGAGCAGTACTTC. This codes for CASSQDYGVTYEQYF. Full variable domain (remainder filled in from reference TRBV14 and TRBJ2-7): EAGVTQFPSHSVIEKGQTVTLRCDPISGHDNLYWYRRVMGKEIKFLLHFVKESKQDESGMPNNRFLAERTGGTYSTLKVQPAELEDSGVYFCASSQDYGVTYEQYFGPGTRLTVT.

The chain recombines TRBV5-1 with TRBJ2-1; 10 bases line up with TRBD2. This CDR3 contains 14 residues. Germline CDR1 SGHRS, CDR2 YFSETQ. V trimming: 1 base; J trimming: 10 bases; junction bases outside the gene matches: 5. CDR3 sequence: CASSLNGLADEQFF. The CDR3 nucleotides read TGCGCCAGCAGCTTGAATGGACTAGCGGACGAGCAGTTCTTC.